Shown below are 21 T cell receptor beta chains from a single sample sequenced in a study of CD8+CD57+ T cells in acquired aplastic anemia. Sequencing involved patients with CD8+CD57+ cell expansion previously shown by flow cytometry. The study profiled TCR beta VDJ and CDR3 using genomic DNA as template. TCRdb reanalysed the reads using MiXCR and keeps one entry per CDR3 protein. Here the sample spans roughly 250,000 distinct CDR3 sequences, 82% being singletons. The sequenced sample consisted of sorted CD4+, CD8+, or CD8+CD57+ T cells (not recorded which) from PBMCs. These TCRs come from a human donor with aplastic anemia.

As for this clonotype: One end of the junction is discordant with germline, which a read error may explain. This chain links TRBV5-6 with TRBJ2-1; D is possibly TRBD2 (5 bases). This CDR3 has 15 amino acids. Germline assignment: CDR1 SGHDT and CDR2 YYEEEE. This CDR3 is CASSLERASYNGQFF. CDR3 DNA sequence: TGTGCCAGCAGCTTGGAGAGGGCCTCCTACAATGGGCAGTTCTTC.

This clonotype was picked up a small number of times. The CDR3 is CASSFQRSGDYGYTF. The CDR3 DNA reads as TGTGCCAGCAGCTTTCAAAGAAGCGGGGATTATGGCTACACCTTC. V is TRBV5-5 and J is TRBJ1-2; D is uncertain. CDR1 and CDR2 (germline): SGHKS, YYEKEE (reference sequence). Trimming removed 2 bases from V and 5 bases from J, with 16 bases in between. The CDR3 runs to 15 residues. Filled out from reference TRBV5-5 and TRBJ1-2, the complete variable domain reads DAGVTQSPTHLIKTRGQQVTLRCSPISGHKSVSWYQQVLGQGPQFIFQYYEKEERGRGNFPDRFSARQFPNYSSELNVNALLLGDSALYLCASSFQRSGDYGYTFGSGTRLTVV.

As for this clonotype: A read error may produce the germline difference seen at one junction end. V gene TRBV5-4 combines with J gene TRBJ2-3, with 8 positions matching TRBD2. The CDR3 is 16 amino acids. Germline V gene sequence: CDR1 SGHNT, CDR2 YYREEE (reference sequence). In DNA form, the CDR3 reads TGTGCCTACAGCTTGGAACTCGCGGGGGGCACGGATACGCAGTATTTT. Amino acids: CAYSLELAGGTDTQYF.

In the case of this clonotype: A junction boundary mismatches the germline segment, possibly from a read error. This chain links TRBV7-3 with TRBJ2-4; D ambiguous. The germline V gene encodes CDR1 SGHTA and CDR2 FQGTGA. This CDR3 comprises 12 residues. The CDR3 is CASSHRTAYEQF. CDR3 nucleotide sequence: TGTGCCAGCAGCCACCGTACGGCCTATGAGCAGTTC.

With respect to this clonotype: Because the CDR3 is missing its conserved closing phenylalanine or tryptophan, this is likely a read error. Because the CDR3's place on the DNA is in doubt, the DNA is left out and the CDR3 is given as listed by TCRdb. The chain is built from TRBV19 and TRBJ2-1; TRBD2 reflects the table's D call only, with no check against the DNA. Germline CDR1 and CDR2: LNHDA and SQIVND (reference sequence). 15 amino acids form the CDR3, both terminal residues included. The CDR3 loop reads CASSITSGDFEELFC.

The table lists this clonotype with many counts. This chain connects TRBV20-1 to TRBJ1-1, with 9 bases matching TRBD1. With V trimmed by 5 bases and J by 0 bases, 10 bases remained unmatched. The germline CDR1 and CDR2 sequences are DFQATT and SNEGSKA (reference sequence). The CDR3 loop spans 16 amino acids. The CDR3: CSAQDRDRDLNTEAFF. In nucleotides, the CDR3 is TGCAGTGCTCAGGATAGGGACAGGGACCTGAACACTGAAGCTTTCTTT.

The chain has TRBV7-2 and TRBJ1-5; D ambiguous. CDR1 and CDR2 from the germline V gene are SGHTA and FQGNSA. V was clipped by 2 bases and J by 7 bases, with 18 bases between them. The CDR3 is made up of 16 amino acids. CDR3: CASSLYAGIDKQPQHF. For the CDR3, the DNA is TGTGCCAGCAGCTTATACGCCGGTATAGACAAGCAGCCCCAGCATTTT.

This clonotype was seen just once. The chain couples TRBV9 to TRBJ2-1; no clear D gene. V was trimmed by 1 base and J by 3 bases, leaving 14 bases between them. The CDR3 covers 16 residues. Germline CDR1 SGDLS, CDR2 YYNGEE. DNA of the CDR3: TGTGCCAGCAGCGTAAGGTCACATACGCACTACAATGAGCAGTTCTTC. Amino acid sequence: CASSVRSHTHYNEQFF.

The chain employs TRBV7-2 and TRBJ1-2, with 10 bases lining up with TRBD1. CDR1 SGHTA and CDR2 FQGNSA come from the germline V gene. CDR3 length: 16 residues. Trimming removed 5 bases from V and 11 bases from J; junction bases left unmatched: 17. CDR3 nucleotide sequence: TGTGCCAGCAGCAATGGACAGGGGGGTCAAGAAACTGAGTACACCTTC. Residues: CASSNGQGGQETEYTF.

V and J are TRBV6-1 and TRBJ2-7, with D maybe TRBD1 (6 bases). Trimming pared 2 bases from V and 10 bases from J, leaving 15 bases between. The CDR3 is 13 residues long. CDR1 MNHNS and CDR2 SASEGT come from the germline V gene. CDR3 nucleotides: TGTGCCAGCAGTGAAAGATGGACAGATGACCAGTACTTC. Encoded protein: CASSERWTDDQYF.

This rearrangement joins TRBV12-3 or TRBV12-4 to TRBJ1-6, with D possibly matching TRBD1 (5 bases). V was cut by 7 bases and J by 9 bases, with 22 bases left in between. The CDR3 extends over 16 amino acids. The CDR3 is CASTTSVMGEGSPLHF. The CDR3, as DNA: TGTGCCAGCACCACAAGTGTGATGGGGGAAGGTTCACCCCTCCACTTT.

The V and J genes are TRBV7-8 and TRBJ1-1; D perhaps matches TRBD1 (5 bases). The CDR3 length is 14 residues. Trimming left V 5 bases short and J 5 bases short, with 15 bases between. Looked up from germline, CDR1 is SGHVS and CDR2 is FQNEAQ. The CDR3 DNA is TGTGCCAGCAGCCCAGGCCGGGGCTGGACTGAAGCTTTCTTT. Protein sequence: CASSPGRGWTEAFF.

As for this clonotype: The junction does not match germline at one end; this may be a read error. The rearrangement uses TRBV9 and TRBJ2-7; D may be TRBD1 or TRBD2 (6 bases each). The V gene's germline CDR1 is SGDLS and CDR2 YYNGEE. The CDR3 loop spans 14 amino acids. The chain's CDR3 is CASGAGGADTQYFF. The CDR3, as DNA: TGTGCCAGCGGGGCCGGGGGCGCAGATACGCAGTATTTCTTC.

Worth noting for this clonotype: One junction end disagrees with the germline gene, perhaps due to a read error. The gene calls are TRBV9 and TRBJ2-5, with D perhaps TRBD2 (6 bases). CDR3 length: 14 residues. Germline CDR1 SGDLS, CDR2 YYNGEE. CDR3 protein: CATSRDGGGGTTYF. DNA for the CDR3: TGTGCCACCAGCAGGGATGGGGGAGGTGGGACCACGTACTTC.

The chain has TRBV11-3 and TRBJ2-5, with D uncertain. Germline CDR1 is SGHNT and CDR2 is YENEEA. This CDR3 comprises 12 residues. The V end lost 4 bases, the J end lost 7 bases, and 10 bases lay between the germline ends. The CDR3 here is CASSWGRGTQYF. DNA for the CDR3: TGTGCCAGCAGCTGGGGTAGAGGGACCCAGTACTTC.

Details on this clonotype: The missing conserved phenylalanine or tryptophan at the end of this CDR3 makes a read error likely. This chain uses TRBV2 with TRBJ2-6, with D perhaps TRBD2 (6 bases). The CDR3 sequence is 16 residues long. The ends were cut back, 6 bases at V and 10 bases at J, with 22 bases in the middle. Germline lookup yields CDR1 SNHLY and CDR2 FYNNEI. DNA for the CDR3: TGTGCCAGCAGCTTTGCGGGGAGCTACGAGGCGAACGTCCTGACTTGC. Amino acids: CASSFAGSYEANVLTC.

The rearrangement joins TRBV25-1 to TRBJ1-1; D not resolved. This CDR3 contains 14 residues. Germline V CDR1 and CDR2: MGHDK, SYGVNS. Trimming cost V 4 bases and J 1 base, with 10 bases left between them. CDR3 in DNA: TGTGCCAGCAGTGTCGGACGGGGGAACACTGAAGCTTTCTTT. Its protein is CASSVGRGNTEAFF. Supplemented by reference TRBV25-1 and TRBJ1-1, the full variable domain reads EADIYQTPRYLVIGTGKKITLECSQTMGHDKMYWYQQDPGMELHLIHYSYGVNSTEKGDLSSESTVSRIRTEHFPLTLESARPSHTSQYLCASSVGRGNTEAFFGQGTRLTVV.

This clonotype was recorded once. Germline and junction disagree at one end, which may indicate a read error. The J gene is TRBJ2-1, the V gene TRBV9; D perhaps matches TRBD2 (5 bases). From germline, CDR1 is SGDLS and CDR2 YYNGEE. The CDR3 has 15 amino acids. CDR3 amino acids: CASSKASRAYTEQFF. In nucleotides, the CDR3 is TGTGCCAGTAGTAAAGCTAGCAGAGCCTACACTGAGCAGTTCTTC.

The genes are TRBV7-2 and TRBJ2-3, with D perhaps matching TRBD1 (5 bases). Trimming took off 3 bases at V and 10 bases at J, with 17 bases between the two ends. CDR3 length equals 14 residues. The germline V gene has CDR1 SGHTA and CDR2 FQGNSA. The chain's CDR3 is CASSFARGATAQYF. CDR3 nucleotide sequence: TGTGCCAGCAGCTTTGCGCGAGGTGCGACAGCGCAGTATTTT.

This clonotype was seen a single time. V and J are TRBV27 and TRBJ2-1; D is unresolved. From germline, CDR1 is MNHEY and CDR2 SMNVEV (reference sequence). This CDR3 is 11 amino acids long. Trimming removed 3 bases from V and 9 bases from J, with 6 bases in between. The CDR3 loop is CASSFSGEQFF. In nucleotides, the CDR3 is TGTGCCAGCAGTTTCTCAGGTGAGCAGTTCTTC.

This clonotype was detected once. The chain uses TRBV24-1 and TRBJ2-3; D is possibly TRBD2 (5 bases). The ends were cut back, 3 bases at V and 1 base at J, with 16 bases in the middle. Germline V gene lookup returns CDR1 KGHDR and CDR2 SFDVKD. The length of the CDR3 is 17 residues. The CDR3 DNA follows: TGTGCCACCAGTGATGCGCGGGCGGCGCTCGGCACAGATACGCAGTATTTT. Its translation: CATSDARAALGTDTQYF.